This TCR beta chain was retrieved from a study of OX40 agonist ivuxolimab in advanced cancers. General study findings and limits: Relative to CD4+, CD8+ T cells held more expanded clones on average.

In regard to this clone: The target antigen is unknown.

The CDR3 has 12 residues. The germline V and J ends were trimmed by 2 bases and 2 bases, with 4 bases remaining between them. In germline, CDR1 is ENHRY, CDR2 SYGVKD. The timepoints at which blood was sampled were baseline, cycle 4 day 1, and cycle 7 day 1. TCRdb keeps only in-frame clones here, not all; method: immunoSEQ multiplex PCR. This table holds about 83,000 clones, about 93% found once. This clonotype was sampled from an adult with an advanced solid tumor such as melanoma, head and neck, liver or kidney cancer. The chain combines TRBV10-3 with TRBJ2-7; no clear D gene. Sequencing used CD4+ or CD8+ T cells sorted from blood, obtained in a trial of the OX40 agonist ivuxolimab. CDR3 in DNA: TGTGCCATCAGTGAGGGGGCCTACGAGCAGTACTTC. Protein product: CAISEGAYEQYF.